The 19 T cell receptor beta chains listed next were all sequenced from one sample in a study of cytomegalovirus exposure and HLA in healthy donors. With 60 Vbeta and 13 Jbeta primers, the PCR was carried out. Some clones are missing from TCRdb's copy, which holds only in-frame ones; the method was immunoSEQ multiplex PCR. The table for this sample gives 90,000 to 130,000 clones. The sequenced material came from PBMCs. These receptor sequences come from a young man in good health and CMV-seronegative.

This rearrangement joins TRBV5-1 to TRBJ2-3; the D gene is possibly TRBD1 (6 bases). The CDR3 consists of 16 residues. Germline V gene data show CDR1 as SGHRS and CDR2 as YFSETQ. Trimming removed 4 bases at V and 2 bases at J, with 17 bases between. This CDR3 is CASSEGRGSFTDTQYF. Here the CDR3 DNA reads TGCGCCAGCAGCGAAGGTAGGGGGAGCTTCACAGATACGCAGTATTTT.

The chain combines TRBV6-5 with TRBJ2-1; D is perhaps TRBD1 (6 bases). This CDR3 is 15 amino acids long. Germline CDR1 and CDR2: MNHEY and SVGAGI. The germline V and J ends were trimmed by 2 bases and 0 bases, with 8 bases remaining between them. The CDR3 region is CASSYRDTSYNEQFF. The CDR3 region has the DNA TGTGCCAGCAGTTACCGGGACACCTCCTACAATGAGCAGTTCTTC.

The gene calls are TRBV18 and TRBJ2-1, with D unclear. V lost 4 bases, J lost 12 bases, and 13 bases lay in between. This CDR3 spans 12 amino acids. Germline V gene data show CDR1 as KGHSH and CDR2 as LQKENI. CDR3 nucleotides: TGTGCCAGCTCACAGGCCCCTCCGGGGCAGTTCTTC. It is translated as CASSQAPPGQFF.

J is TRBJ2-7 and V is TRBV7-2, with 7 nucleotides matching TRBD1. J gave up 0 bases and V 5 bases, and 4 bases lay outside the gene matches. Germline CDR1 reads SGHTA; CDR2 reads FQGNSA. The CDR3 runs to 14 residues. CDR3 loop: CASSLDRTSYEQYF. For the CDR3, the DNA is TGTGCCAGCAGCCTGGACAGGACCTCCTACGAGCAGTACTTC.

The V gene is TRBV7-7, the J gene TRBJ2-2; 7 bases are shared with TRBD1. CDR1 and CDR2 (germline): SSHAT, FNYEAQ (reference sequence). V was clipped by 5 bases and J by 2 bases; unmatched bases: 5. CDR3 length equals 15 residues. The CDR3 is CASSPGTANTGELFF. The CDR3 coding sequence is TGTGCCAGCAGCCCCGGGACAGCTAACACCGGGGAGCTGTTTTTT.

The V and J genes are TRBV28 and TRBJ2-7; weak D call: TRBD2 (5 bases). The CDR3 extends over 15 amino acids. V was cut by 8 bases and J by 0 bases, with 17 bases left in between. CDR1 MDHEN and CDR2 SYDVKM come from the germline V gene. The CDR3 DNA follows: TGTGCCAGCGAGCGGACCACTCCGGGCTCCTACGAGCAGTACTTC. It translates to CASERTTPGSYEQYF.

Notes on this clone: This sample includes further DNA sequences coding for the same CDR3. The chain combines TRBV5-1 with TRBJ1-3; TRBD1 matches at 7 bases. Germline CDR1 reads SGHRS; CDR2 reads YFSETQ. V lost 0 bases, J lost 1 base, and 7 bases stayed unmatched. The CDR3 covers 17 residues. CDR3: CASSLGDRSPSGNTIYF. The DNA of the CDR3 is TGCGCCAGCAGCTTGGGGGACAGATCTCCTTCTGGAAACACCATATATTTT.

This chain connects TRBV7-3 to TRBJ1-1; D gene unclear. The CDR3 is 15 residues long. Germline V gene data show CDR1 as SGHTA and CDR2 as FQGTGA. Trimming removed 4 bases at V and 2 bases at J, with 14 bases between. The CDR3 spells CASSSGPGSNTEAFF. In DNA, the CDR3 is TGTGCCAGCAGCTCCGGCCCCGGGAGCAACACTGAAGCTTTCTTT.

Details on this clone: A junction boundary mismatches the germline segment, possibly from a read error. This chain links TRBV2 with TRBJ1-5; TRBD1 agrees at 11 bases. Germline CDR1 SNHLY, CDR2 FYNNEI. CDR3 length equals 14 residues. This CDR3 reads CASREGQGAGPQHF. In DNA, the CDR3 is TGTGCCAGCAGGGAAGGACAGGGGGCCGGGCCCCAGCATTTT.

The chain uses TRBV6-4 and TRBJ2-5; 10 bases map to TRBD2. The germline CDR1 and CDR2 sequences are MRHNA and SNTAGT. CDR3 length: 17 residues. With V trimmed by 2 bases and J by 2 bases, 8 bases remained unmatched. The DNA of the CDR3 is TGTGCCAGCAGTGACCCCCGGAGCGGGGGGGGACAAGAGACCCAGTACTTC. This sequence encodes CASSDPRSGGGQETQYF.

The CDR3 region is CASSIPGQGSEQYF. The CDR3, as DNA: TGTGCCAGTAGTATACCGGGACAGGGGTCCGAGCAGTACTTC. The chain couples TRBV19 to TRBJ2-7; the match to TRBD1 covers 10 bases. With 2 bases clipped from V and 6 bases from J, the junction kept 4 bases outside the gene matches. Germline CDR1 is LNHDA and CDR2 is SQIVND (reference sequence). This CDR3 spans 14 amino acids.

J is TRBJ1-6 and V is TRBV5-1; 10 nucleotides match TRBD1. This CDR3 spans 15 amino acids. Germline V CDR1 and CDR2: SGHRS, YFSETQ. J lost 10 bases, V lost 0 bases, and 4 bases had no gene match. The CDR3 is CASSLAGQGRSPLHF. The CDR3 DNA sequence: TGCGCCAGCAGCTTGGCGGGACAGGGGAGGTCACCCCTCCACTTT.

The chain couples TRBV6-1 to TRBJ1-3; D remains unclear. Deletions cut 0 bases from V and 4 bases from J, with 4 bases between. CDR1 and CDR2 from the germline V gene are MNHNS and SASEGT. The CDR3 is 13 amino acids. DNA of the CDR3: TGTGCCAGCAGTGAAGCAGAGGGAAACACCATATATTTT. Translation gives CASSEAEGNTIYF.

The chain recombines TRBV5-1 with TRBJ1-3, with 9 nucleotides matching TRBD1. The CDR3 is 15 residues long. Germline lookup yields CDR1 SGHRS and CDR2 YFSETQ. Trimming removed 0 bases from V and 2 bases from J; junction bases left unmatched: 0. In nucleotides, the CDR3 is TGCGCCAGCAGCTTGGGGGACAGGGCTGGAAACACCATATATTTT. As protein: CASSLGDRAGNTIYF.

This chain uses TRBV7-2 with TRBJ2-7; TRBD2 aligns across 7 bases. This CDR3 has 16 amino acids. CDR1 SGHTA and CDR2 FQGNSA come from the germline V gene. V lost 4 bases and J lost 5; bases outside the gene matches: 14. CDR3 bases: TGTGCCAGCAGCTCGGGGGACTACTCCCTGATAGACGAGCAGTACTTC. Translating gives CASSSGDYSLIDEQYF.

V usage is TRBV19 and J usage is TRBJ2-3; D not resolved. The CDR3 has 14 amino acids. CDR1 LNHDA and CDR2 SQIVND come from the germline V gene (reference sequence). Trimming removed 4 bases from V and 0 bases from J, with 8 bases in between. As DNA, the CDR3 is TGTGCCAGTAGTACTTCCCCTAGCACAGATACGCAGTATTTT. It yields the protein CASSTSPSTDTQYF.

This chain links TRBV5-4 with TRBJ1-1; D is ambiguous. Germline CDR1 SGHNT, CDR2 YYREEE (reference sequence). The CDR3 runs 14 residues. The V end was cut by 4 bases, the J end by 4 bases, with 14 bases between. In nucleotides, the CDR3 is TGTGCCAGCAGCGGAGGGTCCCGGGGCACTGAAGCTTTCTTT. Protein: CASSGGSRGTEAFF.

The chain carries TRBV5-5 and TRBJ1-3, with a tentative D call TRBD1 (5 bases). Germline-derived CDR1 and CDR2 are SGHKS and YYEKEE (reference sequence). The V end was cut by 0 bases, the J end by 2 bases, with 12 bases between. This CDR3 comprises 16 residues. The CDR3 nucleotides read TGTGCCAGCAGCTTGGCCAGGGTCTGGGCTGGAAACACCATATATTTT. It encodes CASSLARVWAGNTIYF.

V is TRBV5-6 and J is TRBJ2-7; the match to TRBD1 covers 8 bases. Germline assignment: CDR1 SGHDT and CDR2 YYEEEE. The J segment lost 3 bases and the V segment lost 5 bases, leaving 7 bases of the junction unmatched. CDR3 length equals 14 residues. CDR3 sequence reads: CASSYRTGYYEQYF. CDR3 coding DNA: TGTGCCAGCAGTTATCGGACAGGGTACTACGAGCAGTACTTC.